This T cell receptor (beta chain) was retrieved from a study of regulatory T cells in long-lasting Graves disease. The CDR3 runs 12 residues. From germline, CDR1 is SQVTM and CDR2 ANQGSEA. Trimming took 3 bases from V and 1 from J, leaving 7 bases between them. Note on this clonotype: Its antigen is still unknown.

Building of the TCR beta libraries involved iRepertoire HTBI primers and Arm-PCR of CDR3 regions. TCRdb re-called the multiplex PCR reads with MiXCR, one entry per CDR3 protein. The sample has 600,000 to 650,000 distinct CDR3 sequences, under 20% seen once; the top ten hold about 17%. Whole-study results and caveats: Persistent Graves' patients possessed reduced TCR diversity relative to recently diagnosed ones. Investigators studied peripheral blood only, not thyroid tissue.

Time point denoted: newly diagnosed GD, antithyroid drugs for less than 3 months. Isolated PBMC RNA provided the starting material for the TCR library. American Thyroid Association guidelines served as the basis for diagnosing Graves' disease. A further study also used this sample, focusing on T cells in Graves' hyperthyroidism and ophthalmopathy. In that study: The HTBI primer set served for first-round RT-PCR of the TCR CDR3.

Sample: peripheral blood mononuclear cells (PBMCs), taken at new diagnosis, from a patient treated with antithyroid drugs. This sequence was found in a woman aged 30 to 39 with Graves disease. The rearrangement uses TRBV29-1 and TRBJ2-7, with no clear D. CDR3 region: CSVETDSYEQYF. Here the CDR3 DNA reads TGCAGCGTTGAGACCGATTCCTACGAGCAGTACTTC.